Below are 26 T cell receptor beta chains sequenced from a single sample in a study of human T cells and chemical hapten exposure. TCRdb re-called the RACE reads through MiXCR, storing one row per CDR3 protein. Counted here are fewer than 500,000 distinct CDR3 sequences, roughly 4.8% occurring once; the ten biggest clones make up about 2.2%. The time point is: patch test 1, 2 weeks after DPC sensitization. Treatment denoted: therapeutic diphenylcyclopropenone sensitization with weekly scalp DPC. Material: whole blood, obtained in connection with sensitization to the hapten diphenylcyclopropenone (DPC). These receptors were obtained from a woman aged 50 to 60 with alopecia areata. Some clones in this sample may be carry-over from other donors' samples.

This clonotype was detected ten times or more. This chain joins TRBV27 and TRBJ2-3, with D maybe TRBD1 (6 bases). The ends were cut back, 3 bases at V and 6 bases at J, with 16 bases in the middle. CDR3 size: 15 residues. Germline V gene sequence: CDR1 MNHEY, CDR2 SMNVEV (reference sequence). The CDR3 DNA is TGTGCCAGCAGTTTTGGGCAGGGGATGTCGGATACGCAGTATTTT. It codes for CASSFGQGMSDTQYF.

This clonotype came up many times. This rearrangement joins TRBV6-2 or TRBV6-3 to TRBJ1-5; 12 bases are a match to TRBD1. Germline trimming cut 6 bases from V and 6 bases from J; bases unmatched to any gene: 6. The CDR3 has 15 residues. In germline, CDR1 is MNHEY, CDR2 SVGEGT. CDR3 protein: CASSPGTGGVQPQHF. The CDR3 nucleotides are TGTGCCAGCAGCCCAGGGACAGGGGGCGTTCAGCCCCAGCATTTT.

This clonotype was seen only a few times. V usage is TRBV5-1 and J usage is TRBJ2-3; TRBD2 agrees at 13 bases. The J segment lost 1 base and the V segment lost 2 bases, leaving 7 bases of the junction unmatched. The CDR3 runs 18 residues. CDR1 SGHRS and CDR2 YFSETQ come from the germline V gene. This chain's CDR3 is CASSFGLAGVRGTDTQYF. Written as DNA, the CDR3 is TGCGCCAGCAGCTTCGGACTAGCGGGGGTTCGGGGCACAGATACGCAGTATTTT.

About this clonotype: The junction departs from germline at one end; a sequencing error may be responsible. The rearrangement links TRBV7-9 to TRBJ1-5; perhaps TRBD1 as D (6 bases). The CDR3 is made up of 15 amino acids. Germline CDR1 SEHNR, CDR2 FQNEAQ (reference sequence). CDR3 in amino acids: CASSLAQGSNQPQPF. The DNA for the CDR3 is TGTGCCAGCAGCTTAGCCCAGGGGTCCAATCAGCCCCAGCCTTTT.

The J gene is TRBJ2-1, the V gene TRBV9; the D gene is possibly TRBD2 (5 bases). CDR1 is SGDLS, CDR2 YYNGEE, per germline. Deletions cut 0 bases from V and 0 bases from J, with 10 bases between. CDR3 length equals 16 residues. The CDR3 DNA follows: TGTGCCAGCAGCGTAGGATACGCGGGCTCCTACAATGAGCAGTTCTTC. Its protein is CASSVGYAGSYNEQFF.

This clonotype was found once. This sequence joins TRBV28 and TRBJ2-7, with 7 bases that match TRBD2. The CDR3 consists of 14 residues. With V trimmed by 6 bases and J by 2 bases, 7 bases remained unmatched. Germline CDR1 MDHEN, CDR2 SYDVKM. In DNA, the CDR3 is TGTGCCAGCAGGAGCGGGGAAGGGCCCTACGAGCAGTACTTC. Amino acids: CASRSGEGPYEQYF. Full variable domain (missing parts from reference TRBV28 and TRBJ2-7): DVKVTQSSRYLVKRTGEKVFLECVQDMDHENMFWYRQDPGLGLRLIYFSYDVKMKEKGDIPEGYSVSREKKERFSLILESASTNQTSMYLCASRSGEGPYEQYFGPGTRLTVT.

The sample holds many counts of this clonotype. The V gene is TRBV6-6, the J gene TRBJ1-1; tentative D call: TRBD1 (6 bases). The CDR3 length is 14 residues. Germline CDR1 MNHNY, CDR2 SVGAGI (reference sequence). V shed 1 base and J shed 1 base, with 7 bases lying between them. In DNA, the CDR3 is TGTGCCAGCAGTTACTTGGGACAGAACACTGAAGCTTTCTTT. It specifies CASSYLGQNTEAFF.

This clonotype was observed at least ten times. The V gene is TRBV28, the J gene TRBJ1-5, with 7 positions matching TRBD1. The CDR3 length is 14 residues. V trimming: 7 bases; J trimming: 5 bases; junction bases outside the gene matches: 8. Germline assignment: CDR1 MDHEN and CDR2 SYDVKM. In nucleotides, the CDR3 is TGTGCCAGCATTCGAGGACAGGACTATCAGCCCCAGCATTTT. This codes for CASIRGQDYQPQHF. The full variable domain, its missing parts supplied by reference TRBV28 and TRBJ1-5, is DVKVTQSSRYLVKRTGEKVFLECVQDMDHENMFWYRQDPGLGLRLIYFSYDVKMKEKGDIPEGYSVSREKKERFSLILESASTNQTSMYLCASIRGQDYQPQHFGDGTRLSIL.

This clonotype has a count of ten or more. The V gene is TRBV12-3 or TRBV12-4, the J gene TRBJ2-3; unclear D gene. Trimming left V 4 bases short and J 0 bases short, with 8 bases between. CDR3 length: 14 amino acids. The CDR3 reads CASSSDGSTDTQYF. Here the CDR3 DNA reads TGTGCCAGCAGTTCTGACGGTAGCACAGATACGCAGTATTTT.

Many counts were recorded for this clonotype. The rearrangement joins TRBV29-1 to TRBJ2-3; 11 nucleotides align to TRBD2. In germline, CDR1 is SQVTM, CDR2 ANQGSEA. Trimming took 6 bases from V and 0 from J; bases not matched to a gene: 5. The CDR3 covers 15 residues. The chain's CDR3 is CSVGGLAASTDTQYF. As DNA, the CDR3 is TGCAGCGTCGGGGGACTAGCGGCTAGCACAGATACGCAGTATTTT.

This clonotype has ten or more counts. The V and J genes are TRBV12-3 or TRBV12-4 and TRBJ1-2, with D possibly matching TRBD1 (6 bases). The CDR3 has 13 residues. The ends were cut back, 4 bases at V and 8 bases at J, with 14 bases in the middle. CDR3 in DNA: TGTGCCAGCAGTTATAAGAAGGGGGGAGGCTACACCTTC. Translation: CASSYKKGGGYTF.

This clonotype was picked up a small number of times. The chain uses TRBV6-5 and TRBJ2-1; maybe TRBD1 (6 bases). Trimming removed 5 bases from V and 3 bases from J, with 14 bases in between. Germline V lookup: CDR1 MNHEY, CDR2 SVGAGI. This CDR3 is built from 15 residues. CDR3 nucleotides: TGTGCCAGCAGTCCCGGGACACCGGACTACAATGAGCAGTTCTTC. Translation: CASSPGTPDYNEQFF.

This clonotype occurred many times. The chain couples TRBV28 to TRBJ2-4; D is possibly TRBD1 (6 bases). The germline CDR1 and CDR2 sequences are MDHEN and SYDVKM. V was shortened by 6 bases and J by 0 bases, with 12 bases between the two germline ends. The CDR3 covers 15 residues. The CDR3 region is CASSLRGVAKNIQYF. CDR3 sequence (DNA): TGTGCCAGCAGCCTCAGGGGAGTAGCCAAAAACATTCAGTACTTC. Looking up the rest from reference TRBV28 and TRBJ2-4 gives the full variable domain: DVKVTQSSRYLVKRTGEKVFLECVQDMDHENMFWYRQDPGLGLRLIYFSYDVKMKEKGDIPEGYSVSREKKERFSLILESASTNQTSMYLCASSLRGVAKNIQYFGAGTRLSVL.

This clonotype appeared many times. This chain links TRBV11-3 with TRBJ2-7; D is perhaps TRBD1 (5 bases). This CDR3 region has 15 residues. With 2 bases removed from V and 1 base from J, the gap between germline ends came to 12 bases. Per the germline V gene, CDR1 is SGHNT and CDR2 is YENEEA. The CDR3 DNA follows: TGTGCCAGCAGCTTAAGGCAGGGCGATTCCTACGAGCAGTACTTC. Translated, it gives CASSLRQGDSYEQYF.

This clonotype was detected a few times. The chain recombines TRBV7-2 with TRBJ1-4, with D possibly TRBD1 on 5 matching bases. CDR3 length equals 12 residues. The ends were cut back, 4 bases at V and 14 bases at J, with 14 bases in the middle. Germline loops: CDR1 SGHTA, CDR2 FQGNSA. The CDR3 loop reads CASSYPRERLFF. The CDR3 nucleotides read TGTGCCAGCAGCTATCCCAGGGAACGGCTGTTTTTT. Full variable domain (missing parts from reference TRBV7-2 and TRBJ1-4): GAGVSQSPSNKVTEKGKDVELRCDPISGHTALYWYRQSLGQGLEFLIYFQGNSAPDKSGLPSDRFSAERTGGSVSTLTIQRTQQEDSAVYLCASSYPRERLFFGSGTQLSVL.

The chain is built from TRBV25-1 and TRBJ1-1; D not resolved. The germline V gene encodes CDR1 MGHDK and CDR2 SYGVNS. V was cut by 3 bases and J by 1 base, with 9 bases left in between. CDR3 size: 14 residues. CDR3 bases: TGTGCCAGCAGTGAGTTCGGACGGAACACTGAAGCTTTCTTT. The encoded protein is CASSEFGRNTEAFF.

This clonotype was picked up a small number of times. V usage is TRBV2 and J usage is TRBJ2-5; perhaps TRBD2 as D (5 bases). Trimming cost V 10 bases and J 5 bases, with 17 bases left between them. Germline V lookup: CDR1 SNHLY, CDR2 FYNNEI. The CDR3 runs 13 residues. The CDR3 coding sequence is TGTGCCATCTACGGACTTACGATGGAGACCCAGTACTTC. Translated: CAIYGLTMETQYF.

Ten or more counts support this clonotype. The rearrangement uses TRBV21-1 and TRBJ1-5. TRBV21-1 is classified as a pseudogene. The CDR3 consists of 15 residues. CDR3 region: CASSTGVGPSEPQHF. The DNA for the CDR3 is TGTGCCAGCAGCACAGGAGTAGGACCGTCTGAGCCCCAGCATTTT.

This clonotype was detected ten times or more. This chain connects TRBV4-2 to TRBJ1-5; D unresolved. The CDR3 has 15 amino acids. Trimming took off 2 bases at V and 0 bases at J, with 8 bases between the two ends. CDR1 is LGHNA and CDR2 is YNFKEQ in the germline V gene. DNA for the CDR3: TGTGCCAGCAGCCAACCCGGTAATAGCAATCAGCCCCAGCATTTT. Protein sequence: CASSQPGNSNQPQHF.

The chain uses TRBV13 and TRBJ2-3; TRBD2 matches 10 bases. The CDR3 consists of 18 residues. Germline CDR1 PRHDT, CDR2 FYEKMQ (reference sequence). V lost 4 bases and J lost 2; bases outside the gene matches: 12. The CDR3 DNA follows: TGTGCCAGCAGCTCCGCTATGACTAGCGGGTACCTCACAGATACGCAGTATTTT. As protein: CASSSAMTSGYLTDTQYF.

This clonotype appeared many times. The rearrangement links TRBV3-1 to TRBJ1-5; 7 positions agree with TRBD1. V lost 0 bases to trimming and J lost 7 bases; unmatched junction nucleotides: 9. Germline V gene lookup returns CDR1 LGHDT and CDR2 YNNKEL (reference sequence). CDR3 size: 16 residues. CDR3 loop: CASSQDSVRGFQPQHF. In nucleotides, the CDR3 is TGTGCCAGCAGCCAAGATTCCGTCAGGGGGTTCCAGCCCCAGCATTTT.

This clonotype was recorded a few times. This chain uses TRBV6-1 with TRBJ2-3; D is uncertain. The CDR3 is 14 amino acids. Germline lookup yields CDR1 MNHNS and CDR2 SASEGT. V lost 1 base and J lost 3, with 8 bases in between. In nucleotides, the CDR3 is TGTGCCAGCAGTGAAGTTCGGCGAACAGATACGCAGTATTTT. Translation gives CASSEVRRTDTQYF.

This clonotype was picked up a small number of times. V and J are TRBV12-3 or TRBV12-4 and TRBJ2-3; no reliable D call. The CDR3 loop spans 11 amino acids. V dropped 0 bases and J dropped 7 bases, with 2 bases sitting between them. CDR3 coding DNA: TGTGCCAGCAGTTTAGCTCATACGCAGTATTTT. This codes for CASSLAHTQYF.

At least ten counts were recorded for this clonotype. This chain connects TRBV30 to TRBJ1-5; weak D call: TRBD1 (6 bases). The CDR3 runs to 15 residues. Trimming cost V 4 bases and J 4 bases, with 17 bases left between them. Germline V CDR1 and CDR2: GTSNPN, SVGIG (reference sequence). CDR3 DNA sequence: TGTGCCTGGACCCCAGGGGACGTCGGGAATCAGCCCCAGCATTTT. Encoded protein: CAWTPGDVGNQPQHF.

The V and J genes are TRBV15 and TRBJ2-5; D is unclear. Germline-derived CDR1 and CDR2 are LNHNV and YYDKDF (reference sequence). Trimming removed 0 bases from V and 7 bases from J, with 9 bases in between. The CDR3 totals 13 residues. The CDR3 DNA follows: TGTGCCACCAGCAGAGATAAGGTCGGGACCCAGTACTTC. Translated: CATSRDKVGTQYF.

This clonotype was observed a handful of times. J is TRBJ1-5 and V is TRBV20-1; TRBD1 matches at 8 bases. After removal of 2 bases from V and 2 bases from J, the junction contained 5 bases not matched to a gene. The CDR3 covers 15 residues. In germline, CDR1 is DFQATT, CDR2 SNEGSKA (reference sequence). The DNA for the CDR3 is TGCAGTGCTAGACAGGGGGCGTCGGGCAATCAGCCCCAGCATTTT. Translated: CSARQGASGNQPQHF.